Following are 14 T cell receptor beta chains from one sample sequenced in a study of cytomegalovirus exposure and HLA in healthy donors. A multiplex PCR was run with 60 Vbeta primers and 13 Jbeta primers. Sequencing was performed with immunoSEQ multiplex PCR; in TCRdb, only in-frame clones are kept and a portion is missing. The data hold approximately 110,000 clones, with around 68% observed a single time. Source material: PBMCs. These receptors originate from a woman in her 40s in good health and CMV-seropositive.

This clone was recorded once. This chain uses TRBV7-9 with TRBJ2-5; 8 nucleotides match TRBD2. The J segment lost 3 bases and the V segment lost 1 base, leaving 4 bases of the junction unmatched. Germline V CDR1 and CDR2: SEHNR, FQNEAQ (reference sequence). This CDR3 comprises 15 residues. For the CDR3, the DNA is TGTGCCAGCAGCTTAGTGGTCGGGGGGGAAGAGACCCAGTACTTC. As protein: CASSLVVGGEETQYF.

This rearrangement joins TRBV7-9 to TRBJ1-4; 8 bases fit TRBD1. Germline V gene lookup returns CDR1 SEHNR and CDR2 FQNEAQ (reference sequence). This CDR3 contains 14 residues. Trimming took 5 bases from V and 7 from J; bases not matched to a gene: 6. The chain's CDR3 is CASSPGQGGEKLFF. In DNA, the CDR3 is TGTGCCAGCAGCCCCGGACAGGGTGGTGAAAAACTGTTTTTT.

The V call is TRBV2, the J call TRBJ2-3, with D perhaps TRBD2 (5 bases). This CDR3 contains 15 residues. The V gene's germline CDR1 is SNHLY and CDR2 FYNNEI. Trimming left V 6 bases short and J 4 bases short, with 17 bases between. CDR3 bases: TGTGCCAGCAGGATGAGGGAGACGAGGGCAGATACGCAGTATTTT. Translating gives CASRMRETRADTQYF.

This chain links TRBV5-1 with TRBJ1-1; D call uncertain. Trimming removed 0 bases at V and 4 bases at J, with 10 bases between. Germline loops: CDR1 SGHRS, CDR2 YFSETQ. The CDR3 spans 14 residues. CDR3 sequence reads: CASSLVGAGTEAFF. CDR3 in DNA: TGCGCCAGCAGCTTGGTTGGCGCAGGCACTGAAGCTTTCTTT.

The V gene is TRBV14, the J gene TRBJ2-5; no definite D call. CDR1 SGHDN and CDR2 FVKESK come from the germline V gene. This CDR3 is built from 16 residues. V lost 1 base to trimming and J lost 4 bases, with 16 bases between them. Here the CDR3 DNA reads TGTGCCAGCAGCCAAGCGAGGTATTCGCGAAGAGAGACCCAGTACTTC. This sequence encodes CASSQARYSRRETQYF.

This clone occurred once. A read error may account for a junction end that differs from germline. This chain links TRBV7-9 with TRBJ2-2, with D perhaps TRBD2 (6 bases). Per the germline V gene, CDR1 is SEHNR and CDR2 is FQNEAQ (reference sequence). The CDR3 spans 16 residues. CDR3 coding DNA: TGTGCCAGCAGCGTAGCCGGGACCGGGGGCACCGGGGAGCTGTTTTTT. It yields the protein CASSVAGTGGTGELFF. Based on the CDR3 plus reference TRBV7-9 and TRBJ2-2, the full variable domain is DTGVSQNPRHKITKRGQNVTFRCDPISEHNRLYWYRQTLGQGPEFLTYFQNEAQLEKSRLLSDRFSAERPKGSFSTLEIQRTEQGDSAMYLCASSVAGTGGTGELFFGEGSRLTVL.

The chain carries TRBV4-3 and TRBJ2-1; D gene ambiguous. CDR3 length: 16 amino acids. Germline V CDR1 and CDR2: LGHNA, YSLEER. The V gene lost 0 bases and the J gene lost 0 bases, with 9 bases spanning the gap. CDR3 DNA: TGCGCCAGCAGCCAAGATCCAGCGCGCTCCTACAATGAGCAGTTCTTC. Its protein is CASSQDPARSYNEQFF.

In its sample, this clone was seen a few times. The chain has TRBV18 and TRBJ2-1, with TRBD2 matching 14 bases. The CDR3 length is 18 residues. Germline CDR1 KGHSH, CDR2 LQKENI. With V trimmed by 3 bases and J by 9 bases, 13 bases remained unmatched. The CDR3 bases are TGTGCCAGCTCACCCTCACCGGCCGGGACTAGCGGGAGAAGTGAGCAGTTCTTC. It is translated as CASSPSPAGTSGRSEQFF.

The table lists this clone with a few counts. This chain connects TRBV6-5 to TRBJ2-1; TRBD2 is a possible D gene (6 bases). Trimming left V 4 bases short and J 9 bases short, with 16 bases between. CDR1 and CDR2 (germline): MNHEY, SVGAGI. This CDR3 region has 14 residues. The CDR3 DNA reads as TGTGCCAGCAGTTTGGCGGGGTGGAAGGGTGAGCAGTTCTTC. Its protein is CASSLAGWKGEQFF.

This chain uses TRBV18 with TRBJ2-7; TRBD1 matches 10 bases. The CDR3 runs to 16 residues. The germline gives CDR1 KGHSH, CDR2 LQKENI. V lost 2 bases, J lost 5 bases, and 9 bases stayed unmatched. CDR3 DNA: TGTGCCAGCTCACCAATAGGGACAGGGGTTAATAACGAGCAGTACTTC. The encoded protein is CASSPIGTGVNNEQYF.

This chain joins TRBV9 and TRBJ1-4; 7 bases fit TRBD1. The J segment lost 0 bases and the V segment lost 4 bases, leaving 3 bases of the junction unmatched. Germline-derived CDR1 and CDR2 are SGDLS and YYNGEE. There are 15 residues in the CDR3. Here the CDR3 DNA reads TGTGCCAGCAGCAACAGGGGATCAACTAATGAAAAACTGTTTTTT. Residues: CASSNRGSTNEKLFF.

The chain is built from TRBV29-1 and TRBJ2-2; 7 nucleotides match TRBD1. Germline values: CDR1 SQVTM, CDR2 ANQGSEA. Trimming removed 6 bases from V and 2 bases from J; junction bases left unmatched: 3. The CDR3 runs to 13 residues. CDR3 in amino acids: CSVGQTNTGELFF. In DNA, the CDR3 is TGCAGCGTGGGACAGACTAACACCGGGGAGCTGTTTTTT.

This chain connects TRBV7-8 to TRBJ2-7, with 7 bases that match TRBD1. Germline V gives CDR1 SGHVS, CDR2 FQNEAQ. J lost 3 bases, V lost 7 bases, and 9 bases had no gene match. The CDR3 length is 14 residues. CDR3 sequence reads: CASTWGQGDYEQYF. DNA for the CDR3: TGTGCCAGCACCTGGGGCCAGGGGGACTACGAGCAGTACTTC.

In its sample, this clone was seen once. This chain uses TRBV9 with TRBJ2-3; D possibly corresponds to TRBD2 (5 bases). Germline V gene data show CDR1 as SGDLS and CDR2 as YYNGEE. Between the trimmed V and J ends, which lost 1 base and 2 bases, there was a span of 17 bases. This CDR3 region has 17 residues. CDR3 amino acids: CASSVSLAPGFTDTQYF. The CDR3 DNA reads TGTGCCAGCAGCGTAAGTCTAGCCCCTGGATTCACAGATACGCAGTATTTT.